This section outlines one T cell receptor beta chain sequence together with its context. Its antigen is unknown. It is unclear where the CDR3 begins or ends on the DNA, so no DNA is shown, and the CDR3 is as TCRdb lists it. The CDR3 spans 18 amino acids, including both terminal residues. In the PCR, 60 Vbeta and 13 Jbeta primers were used. The assay was immunoSEQ multiplex PCR, and TCRdb's table has in-frame clones only and misses some. Seen in this sample are around 75,000 clones; the ten most common clones hold 1.5%. The data derive from a study of cytomegalovirus exposure and HLA in healthy donors. Regarding the study as a whole: It was only CMV serostatus that was available as immune exposure information.

This receptor was obtained from a woman aged 55 to 70 in good health and CMV-seronegative. This rearrangement joins TRBV21-1 to TRBJ2-7; TRBD2, the table's D call, was not compared with the DNA. TRBV21-1 is recorded as a pseudogene. The sequenced sample was PBMCs. The CDR3 protein is CASSKVWASGSASYEQYF.